This is a list of T cell receptor beta chains from one sample in a study of CD8+ T cells in alopecia areata. TCRdb's copy holds only in-frame clones and misses some; the assay was immunoSEQ multiplex PCR. The sample carries about 210,000 clones, 64% recorded once. Sequencing was performed on CD4+ T cells sorted from blood, taken at week 4, from a patient treated with tofacitinib. The receptors come from a human donor with alopecia areata. The CDR3 runs from the conserved cysteine through the conserved F or W. A D gene is named only where the DNA matches it firmly. Only some rows state a clone size, as once, few, many or a class for expanded clones.

size	V	D	J	CDR3	DNA
few	TRBV5-6	NA	TRBJ2-1	CASSFDQVTYNEQFF	TGTGCCAGCAGCTTTGACCAAGTTACTTACAATGAGCAGTTCTTC
NA	TRBV18	TRBD2	TRBJ2-3	CASSQGTITLGTDTQYF	TGTGCCAGCTCACAAGGGACTATCACTTTAGGCACAGATACGCAGTATTTT
NA	TRBV27	TRBD1	TRBJ2-1	CASSPRQGGTYNEQFF	TGTGCCAGCAGCCCCCGACAGGGGGGAACCTACAATGAGCAGTTCTTC
once	TRBV15	NA	TRBJ2-2	CATSSVVGELFF	TGTGCCACCAGCAGTGTCGTCGGGGAGCTGTTTTTT
few	TRBV6-6	NA	TRBJ2-3	CASSYSKDTQYF	TGTGCCAGCAGTTACTCGAAAGATACGCAGTATTTT
NA	TRBV11-3	TRBD2	TRBJ2-1	CASSLDWILAGSGNEQFF	TGTGCCAGCAGCTTAGATTGGATTCTAGCGGGGAGTGGCAATGAGCAGTTCTTC
few	TRBV10-3	NA	TRBJ1-3	CAISDGREKSGNTIYF	TGTGCCATCAGTGACGGCAGGGAAAAGTCTGGAAACACCATATATTTT
NA	TRBV29-1	NA	TRBJ2-4	CSVVHGNIQYF	TGCAGCGTTGTTCACGGAAACATTCAGTACTTC
NA	TRBV5-1	NA	TRBJ1-1	CASSLKPPLVGTGNTEAFF	TGCGCCAGCAGCTTAAAACCTCCCCTAGTTGGGACGGGGAACACTGAAGCTTTCTTT
few	TRBV5-4	NA	TRBJ2-7	CASSLEAGSSYEQYF	TGTGCCAGCAGCTTGGAGGCAGGGAGCTCCTACGAGCAGTACTTC
few	TRBV7-2	NA	TRBJ1-1	CASSLGGLNTEAFF	TGTGCCAGCAGCCTAGGTGGCTTGAACACTGAAGCTTTCTTT
NA	TRBV27	NA	TRBJ2-5	CASSSMGMETQYF	TGTGCCAGCAGTTCAATGGGGATGGAGACCCAGTACTTC
NA	TRBV25-1	NA	TRBJ1-2	CASSSNYGYTF	TGTGCCAGCAGTAGCAACTATGGCTACACCTTC
NA	TRBV29-1	NA	TRBJ1-4	CSVEDSTFSGATNEKLFF	TGCAGCGTTGAAGATTCGACTTTTAGTGGGGCAACTAATGAAAAACTGTTTTTT
NA	TRBV30	NA	TRBJ1-2	CAWSEIVGFYGYTF	TGTGCCTGGAGTGAGATCGTAGGCTTTTATGGCTACACCTTC
few	TRBV7-8	NA	TRBJ2-5	CASSPSLLEGETQYF	TGTGCCAGCAGCCCCTCCCTCCTAGAGGGAGAGACCCAGTACTTC
once	TRBV18	NA	TRBJ1-1	CASSPRGVNTEAFF	TGTGCCAGCTCACCCAGGGGAGTGAACACTGAAGCTTTCTTT
once	TRBV29-1	NA	TRBJ1-2	CSVARGMGYGYTF	TGCAGCGTCGCGAGGGGGATGGGCTATGGCTACACCTTC
few	TRBV7-2	TRBD1	TRBJ2-7	CASSPRTGEEQYF	TGTGCCAGCAGCCCCCGGACAGGCGAGGAGCAGTACTTC
NA	TRBV5-1	NA	TRBJ1-5	CASSLMGNSNQPQHF	TGCGCCAGCAGCTTGATGGGGAATAGCAATCAGCCCCAGCATTTT
NA	TRBV19	TRBD1	TRBJ1-1	CASTPGQETTEAFF	TGTGCCAGTACCCCCGGACAGGAGACCACTGAAGCTTTCTTT
few	TRBV18	NA	TRBJ1-2	CASSPTGANYGYTF	TGTGCCAGCTCACCAACGGGGGCCAACTATGGCTACACCTTC
NA	TRBV29-1	TRBD1	TRBJ1-2	CSVEAMTGSGYTF	TGCAGCGTTGAAGCGATGACAGGGAGCGGCTACACCTTC
NA	TRBV7-2	TRBD1	TRBJ1-5	CASSTRGRNQPQHF	TGTGCCAGCAGCACCAGGGGGCGCAATCAGCCCCAGCATTTT
NA	TRBV5-1	TRBD1	TRBJ2-5	CASSLAGLITGGQYF	TGCGCCAGCAGCTTGGCCGGGCTTATAACAGGGGGCCAGTACTTC
NA	TRBV30	TRBD1	TRBJ1-1	CAWRWTGGNTEAFF	TGTGCCTGGAGGTGGACAGGGGGGAACACTGAAGCTTTCTTT
NA	TRBV19	NA	TRBJ2-6	CASSSRHQSGANVLTF	TGTGCCAGTAGTTCCCGACACCAATCTGGGGCCAACGTCCTGACTTTC
few	TRBV27	NA	TRBJ2-1	CASRTGQNGYNEQFF	TGTGCCAGCAGGACCGGACAGAATGGTTACAATGAGCAGTTCTTC
NA	TRBV19	TRBD1	TRBJ1-5	CASQDRGYQPQHF	TGTGCCAGTCAGGACAGGGGGTATCAGCCCCAGCATTTT
NA	TRBV2	NA	TRBJ2-3	CASSPGTGPDTQYF	TGTGCCAGCAGTCCAGGGACGGGGCCGGATACGCAGTATTTT
NA	TRBV29-1	NA	TRBJ1-2	CSVDLFGNYGYTF	TGCAGCGTTGATTTGTTCGGAAACTATGGCTACACCTTC
NA	TRBV4-2	NA	TRBJ2-5	CASSQEGGGEETQYF	TGTGCCAGCAGCCAAGAGGGAGGGGGCGAGGAGACCCAGTACTTC
NA	TRBV7-2	TRBD1	TRBJ1-5	CASSPTGGSNQPQHF	TGTGCCAGCAGCCCTACAGGGGGCTCTAATCAGCCCCAGCATTTT
NA	TRBV18	NA	TRBJ1-2	CASSPVGTKSWNYGYTF	TGTGCCAGCTCACCAGTCGGGACAAAAAGTTGGAACTATGGCTACACCTTC
NA	TRBV18	TRBD1	TRBJ2-3	CASSSSQGVGTDTQYF	TGTGCCAGCTCATCCTCTCAGGGGGTCGGGACAGATACGCAGTATTTT
NA	TRBV15	NA	TRBJ1-6	CATSRDLNNNSPLHF	TGTGCCACCAGCAGAGACCTTAACAATAATTCACCCCTCCACTTT
NA	TRBV29-1	NA	TRBJ2-3	CSAESTDTQYF	TGCAGCGCTGAGAGCACAGATACGCAGTATTTT
NA	TRBV20-1	NA	TRBJ2-3	CSAPREDTQYF	TGCAGTGCTCCCCGAGAGGATACGCAGTATTTT
NA	TRBV25-1	TRBD2	TRBJ2-1	CASSESSGGPYNEQFF	TGTGCCAGCAGTGAATCTAGCGGGGGTCCCTACAATGAGCAGTTCTTC
NA	TRBV7-2	NA	TRBJ2-3	CASSPSTDTQYF	TGTGCCAGCAGCCCGAGCACAGATACGCAGTATTTT
NA	TRBV7-2	NA	TRBJ2-3	CASSLGSGETQYF	TGTGCCAGCAGCTTAGGGTCGGGGGAAACGCAGTATTTT
few	TRBV7-2	TRBD2	TRBJ2-3	CASSPRLAGSTDTQYF	TGTGCCAGCAGCCCCCGACTAGCGGGGAGCACAGATACGCAGTATTTT
NA	TRBV30	NA	TRBJ1-1	CAWRIEDTEAFF	TGTGCCTGGAGGATCGAGGACACTGAAGCTTTCTTT
once	TRBV30	NA	TRBJ1-2	CAWSVNSPYGYTF	TGTGCCTGGAGTGTAAACAGTCCTTATGGCTACACCTTC
NA	TRBV23-1	TRBD1	TRBJ1-2	CASSDQGDANYGYTF	TGCGCCAGCAGCGATCAGGGGGATGCTAACTATGGCTACACCTTC
NA	TRBV5-1	TRBD2	TRBJ2-3	CASSERGSTDTQYF	TGCGCCAGCAGCGAGCGGGGTAGCACAGATACGCAGTATTTT
NA	TRBV7-8	TRBD1	TRBJ1-3	CASSPDRENTIYF	TGTGCCAGCAGCCCTGACAGGGAAAACACCATATATTTT
NA	TRBV30	NA	TRBJ1-1	CAWGWNRYTEAFF	TGTGCCTGGGGGTGGAACAGGTACACTGAAGCTTTCTTT
NA	TRBV30	TRBD1	TRBJ2-5	CAWSVGTGHQETQYF	TGTGCCTGGAGTGTAGGGACAGGGCACCAAGAGACCCAGTACTTC
NA	TRBV6-1	TRBD1	TRBJ1-4	CASSETGTYEKLFF	TGTGCCAGCAGTGAGACAGGGACTTATGAAAAACTGTTTTTT
NA	TRBV7-9	NA	TRBJ2-7	CASAFGREPYEQYF	TGTGCCAGCGCTTTTGGCAGGGAGCCCTACGAGCAGTACTTC
NA	TRBV5-4	TRBD1	TRBJ2-5	CASSSPTGVETQYF	TGTGCCAGCAGCTCCCCGACAGGGGTGGAGACCCAGTACTTC
NA	TRBV4-2	NA	TRBJ1-6	CASSRGGSPLHF	TGTGCCAGCAGCCGCGGTGGTTCACCCCTCCACTTT
NA	TRBV15	NA	TRBJ1-2	CATSNPKFSDYGYTF	TGTGCCACCAGCAACCCCAAGTTCTCAGACTATGGCTACACCTTC
few	TRBV9	NA	TRBJ2-6	CASSVLDSGANVLTF	TGTGCCAGCAGCGTACTGGACTCTGGGGCCAACGTCCTGACTTTC
NA	TRBV5-6	NA	TRBJ2-7	CASSPQGGAPEQYF	TGTGCCAGCAGCCCCCAAGGGGGGGCCCCCGAGCAGTACTTC
NA	TRBV9	NA	TRBJ1-2	CASSVASRQTYGYTF	TGTGCCAGCAGCGTAGCCAGCCGACAGACCTATGGCTACACCTTC
few	TRBV14	NA	TRBJ2-5	CASSHWRGLQETQYF	TGTGCCAGCAGCCATTGGAGGGGGCTCCAAGAGACCCAGTACTTC
once	TRBV11-2	NA	TRBJ2-4	CATADPLAKNIQYF	TGTGCCACCGCTGATCCTCTAGCCAAAAACATTCAGTACTTC
NA	TRBV19	NA	TRBJ2-3	CASSAKQGYTQYF	TGTGCCAGTAGTGCAAAACAGGGTTATACGCAGTATTTT